This is a list of T cell receptor beta chains from one sample in a study of blood T cells in healthy people across ages. TCRdb re-called the 5' RACE reads through MiXCR, storing one row per CDR3 protein. The data contain around 1.5 million distinct CDR3 sequences, approximately 63% of them singletons. The sample taken for sequencing was blood. The origin of the receptors is a man younger than 35 in good health. Each CDR3 is given with its conserved first and last residue. A D gene is named only where the DNA matches it firmly. For some rows the clone size is stated as once, few or many, or as a class when expanded; others skip it.

j_call v_call d_call clone_size cdr3_aa cdr3_nt
TRBJ1-2 TRBV25-1 NA NA CASSARQADRYGYTF TGTGCCAGCAGTGCCCGACAGGCAGATAGGTATGGCTACACCTTC
TRBJ1-5 TRBV29-1 NA NA CSVARGSNQPQHF TGCAGCGTTGCCCGGGGGAGCAATCAGCCCCAGCATTTT
TRBJ2-1 TRBV7-8 NA NA CASSLDRMGTNEQFF TGTGCCAGCAGCTTAGATAGGATGGGGACCAATGAGCAGTTCTTC
TRBJ2-3 TRBV20-1 NA NA CSARDPIGYTDTQYF TGCAGTGCTAGAGACCCTATCGGATACACAGATACGCAGTATTTT
TRBJ2-1 TRBV29-1 NA few CSVAGGDNEQFF TGCAGCGTTGCCGGGGGAGACAATGAGCAGTTCTTC
TRBJ1-2 TRBV7-9 NA once CASSLGSTGGYTF TGTGCCAGCAGCTTAGGTTCGACGGGTGGCTACACCTTC
TRBJ2-2 TRBV7-9 TRBD2 NA CASYSTSEGSAGELFF TGTGCCAGCTACTCTACTAGCGAGGGAAGCGCCGGGGAGCTGTTTTTT
TRBJ2-4 TRBV20-1 NA NA CSTVPSRVRAAKNIQYF TGCAGTACCGTCCCTAGCAGGGTCCGAGCGGCCAAAAACATTCAGTACTTC
TRBJ2-7 TRBV5-1 TRBD1 NA CASRSQGQVTEQYF TGCGCCAGCAGGAGCCAGGGACAGGTCACCGAGCAGTACTTC
TRBJ2-7 TRBV20-1 TRBD2 few CSAKLAGGHYEQYF TGCAGTGCCAAGCTAGCGGGGGGCCACTACGAGCAGTACTTC
TRBJ1-2 TRBV5-5 NA few CASSSEFYGYTF TGTGCCAGCAGTTCCGAATTCTATGGCTACACCTTC
TRBJ2-5 TRBV3-1 NA NA CASSRATGRETQYF TGTGCCAGCAGCCGGGCTACAGGGAGGGAGACCCAGTACTTC
TRBJ1-2 TRBV15 NA NA CATGDAYGYTF TGTGCCACCGGGGACGCCTATGGCTACACCTTC
TRBJ1-2 TRBV20-1 NA NA CCARNPQTNYGYTF TGCTGTGCTAGAAACCCACAAACTAACTATGGCTACACCTTC
TRBJ1-2 TRBV29-1 NA NA CSVEGPETARGGYTF TGCAGCGTTGAGGGGCCCGAGACAGCACGCGGTGGCTACACCTTC
TRBJ2-4 TRBV20-1 NA NA CSAGEPPKNIQYF TGCAGTGCTGGAGAGCCTCCCAAAAACATTCAGTACTTC
TRBJ2-2 TRBV3-1 NA NA CASSQSAVTGELFF TGTGCCAGCAGCCAATCTGCAGTGACCGGGGAGCTGTTTTTT
TRBJ1-1 TRBV7-2 NA few CASSSRSIVLGAFF TGTGCCAGCAGCTCTCGGTCTATCGTGCTCGGAGCTTTCTTT
TRBJ2-3 TRBV6-1 NA NA CASRLYMVPDTQYF TGTGCCAGCAGGCTTTATATGGTGCCAGATACGCAGTATTTT
TRBJ2-3 TRBV20-1 NA NA CSGSGPSTDTQYF TGCAGTGGATCAGGGCCTAGCACAGATACGCAGTATTTT
TRBJ2-1 TRBV25-1 TRBD2 NA CANSEWTSGRNEQFF TGTGCCAACAGTGAATGGACTAGCGGGAGAAATGAGCAGTTCTTC
TRBJ2-5 TRBV5-1 NA NA CASSLAPRRQETQYF TGCGCCAGCAGCTTGGCCCCGCGGAGGCAAGAGACCCAGTACTTC